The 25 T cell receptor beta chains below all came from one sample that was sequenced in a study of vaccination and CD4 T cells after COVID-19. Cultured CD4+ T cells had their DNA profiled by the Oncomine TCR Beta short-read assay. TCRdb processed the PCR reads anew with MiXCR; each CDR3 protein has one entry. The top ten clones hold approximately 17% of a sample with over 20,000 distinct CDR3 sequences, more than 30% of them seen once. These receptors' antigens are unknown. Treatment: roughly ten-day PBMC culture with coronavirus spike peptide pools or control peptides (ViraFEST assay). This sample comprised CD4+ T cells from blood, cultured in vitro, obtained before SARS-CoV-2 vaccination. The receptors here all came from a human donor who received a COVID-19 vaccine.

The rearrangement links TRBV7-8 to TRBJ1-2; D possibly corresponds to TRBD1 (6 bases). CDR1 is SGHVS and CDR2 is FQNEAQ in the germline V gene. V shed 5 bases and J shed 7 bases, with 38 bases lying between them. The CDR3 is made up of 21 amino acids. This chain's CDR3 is CASSPPPTIGSLWLQGSGYTF. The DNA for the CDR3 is TGTGCCAGCAGCCCCCCACCCACAATTGGTTCGTTGTGGTTACAGGGCTCTGGCTACACCTTC.

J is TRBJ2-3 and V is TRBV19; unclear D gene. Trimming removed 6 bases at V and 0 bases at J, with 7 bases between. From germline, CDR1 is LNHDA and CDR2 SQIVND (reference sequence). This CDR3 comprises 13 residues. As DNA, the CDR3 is TGTGCCAGTAGGGGCGTAAGCACAGATACGCAGTATTTT. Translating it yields CASRGVSTDTQYF. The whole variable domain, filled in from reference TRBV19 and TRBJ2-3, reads DGGITQSPKYLFRKEGQNVTLSCEQNLNHDAMYWYRQDPGQGLRLIYYSQIVNDFQKGDIAEGYSVSREKKESFPLTVTSAQKNPTAFYLCASRGVSTDTQYFGPGTRLTVL.

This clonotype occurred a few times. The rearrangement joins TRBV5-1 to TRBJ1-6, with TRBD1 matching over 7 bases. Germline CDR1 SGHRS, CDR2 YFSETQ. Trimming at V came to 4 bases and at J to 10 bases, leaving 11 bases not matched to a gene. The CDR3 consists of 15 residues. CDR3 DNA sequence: TGCGCCAGCAGCCCACTTAGTACAGGGGACTCACCCCTCCACTTT. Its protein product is CASSPLSTGDSPLHF.

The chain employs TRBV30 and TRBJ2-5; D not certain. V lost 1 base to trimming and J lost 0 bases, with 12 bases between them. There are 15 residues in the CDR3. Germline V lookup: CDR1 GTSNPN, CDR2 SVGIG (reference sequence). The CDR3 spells CAWSARPLYQETQYF. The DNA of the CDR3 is TGTGCCTGGAGTGCCCGACCGCTGTACCAAGAGACCCAGTACTTC. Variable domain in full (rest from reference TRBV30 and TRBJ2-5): SQTIHQWPATLVQPVGSPLSLECTVEGTSNPNLYWYRQAAGRGLQLLFYSVGIGQISSEVPQNLSASRPQDRQFILSSKKLLLSDSGFYLCAWSARPLYQETQYFGPGTRLLVL.

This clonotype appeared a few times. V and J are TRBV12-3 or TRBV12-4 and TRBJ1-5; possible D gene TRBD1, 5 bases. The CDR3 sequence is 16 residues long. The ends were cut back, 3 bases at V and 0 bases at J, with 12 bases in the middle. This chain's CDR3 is CASSFFRAPSNQPQHF. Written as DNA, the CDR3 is TGTGCCAGCAGTTTTTTCAGGGCTCCTAGCAATCAGCCCCAGCATTTT.

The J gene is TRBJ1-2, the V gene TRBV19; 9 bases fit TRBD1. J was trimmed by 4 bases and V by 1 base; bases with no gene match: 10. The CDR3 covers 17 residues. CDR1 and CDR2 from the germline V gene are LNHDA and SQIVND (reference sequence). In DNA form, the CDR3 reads TGTGCCAGTAGTATAGGGACAGGGGCCAGCACCCTCTATGGCTACACCTTC. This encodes CASSIGTGASTLYGYTF.

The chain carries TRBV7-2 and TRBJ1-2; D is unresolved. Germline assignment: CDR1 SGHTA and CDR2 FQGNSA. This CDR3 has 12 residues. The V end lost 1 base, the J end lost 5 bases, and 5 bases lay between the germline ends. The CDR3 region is CASSLGWYGYTF. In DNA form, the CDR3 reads TGTGCCAGCAGCTTAGGGTGGTATGGCTACACCTTC.

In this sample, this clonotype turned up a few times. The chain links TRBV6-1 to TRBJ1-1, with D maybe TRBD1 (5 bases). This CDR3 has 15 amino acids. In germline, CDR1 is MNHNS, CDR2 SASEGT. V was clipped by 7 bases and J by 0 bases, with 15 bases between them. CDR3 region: CASTPLAGMNTEAFF. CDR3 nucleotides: TGTGCCAGCACCCCCCTCGCAGGGATGAACACTGAAGCTTTCTTT.

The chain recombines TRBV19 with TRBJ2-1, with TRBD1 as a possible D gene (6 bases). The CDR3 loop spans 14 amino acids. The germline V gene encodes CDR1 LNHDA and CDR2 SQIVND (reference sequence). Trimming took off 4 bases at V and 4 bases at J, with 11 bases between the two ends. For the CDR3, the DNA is TGTGCCAGTAGTACAGGGGCCTCGTACAATGAGCAGTTCTTC. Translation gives CASSTGASYNEQFF.

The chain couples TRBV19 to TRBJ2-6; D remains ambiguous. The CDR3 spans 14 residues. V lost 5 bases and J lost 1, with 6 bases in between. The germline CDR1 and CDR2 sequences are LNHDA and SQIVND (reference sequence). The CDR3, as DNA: TGTGCCAGTAGTCACGGGTCTGGGGCCAACGTCCTGACTTTC. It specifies CASSHGSGANVLTF.

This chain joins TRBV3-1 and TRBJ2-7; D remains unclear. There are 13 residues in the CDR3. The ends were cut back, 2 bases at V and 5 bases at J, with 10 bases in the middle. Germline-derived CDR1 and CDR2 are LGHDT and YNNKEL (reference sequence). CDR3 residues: CASSQPPLDEQYF. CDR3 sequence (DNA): TGTGCCAGCAGCCAACCGCCGCTTGACGAGCAGTACTTC.

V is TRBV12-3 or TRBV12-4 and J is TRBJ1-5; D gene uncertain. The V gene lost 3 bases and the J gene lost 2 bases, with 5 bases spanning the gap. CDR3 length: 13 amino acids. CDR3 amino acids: CASSFTGNQPQHF. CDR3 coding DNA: TGTGCCAGCAGTTTTACAGGCAATCAGCCCCAGCATTTT.

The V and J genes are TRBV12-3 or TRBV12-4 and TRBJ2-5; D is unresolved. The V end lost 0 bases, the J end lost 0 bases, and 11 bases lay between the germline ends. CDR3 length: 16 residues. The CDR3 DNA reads TGTGCCAGCAGTTTAGCGTGGTCCCCGTACCAAGAGACCCAGTACTTC. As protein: CASSLAWSPYQETQYF.

The CDR3 loop reads CSARDRTRSSYEQYF. The CDR3 DNA reads as TGCAGTGCTAGAGATCGGACAAGGAGCTCCTACGAGCAGTACTTC. The chain uses TRBV20-1 and TRBJ2-7; weak D call: TRBD1 (5 bases). V dropped 0 bases and J dropped 0 bases, with 12 bases sitting between them. The germline V gene encodes CDR1 DFQATT and CDR2 SNEGSKA (reference sequence). The length of the CDR3 is 15 residues.

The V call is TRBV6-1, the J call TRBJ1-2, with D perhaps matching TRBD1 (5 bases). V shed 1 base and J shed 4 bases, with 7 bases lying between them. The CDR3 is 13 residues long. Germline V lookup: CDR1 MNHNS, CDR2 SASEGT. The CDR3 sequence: CASSEVGAYGYTF. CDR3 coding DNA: TGTGCCAGCAGTGAAGTAGGGGCCTATGGCTACACCTTC.

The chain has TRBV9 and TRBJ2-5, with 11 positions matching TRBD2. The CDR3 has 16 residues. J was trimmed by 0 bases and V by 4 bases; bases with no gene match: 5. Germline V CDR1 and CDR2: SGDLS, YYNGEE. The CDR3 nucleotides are TGTGCCAGCAGCCCTGGGACTAGCGGACACCAAGAGACCCAGTACTTC. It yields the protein CASSPGTSGHQETQYF.

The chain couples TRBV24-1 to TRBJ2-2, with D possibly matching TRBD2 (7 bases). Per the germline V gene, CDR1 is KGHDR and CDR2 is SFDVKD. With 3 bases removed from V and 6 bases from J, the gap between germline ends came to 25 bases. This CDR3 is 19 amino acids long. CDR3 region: CATSDTREGGLQISGELFF. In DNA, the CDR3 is TGTGCCACCAGTGATACCCGAGAGGGGGGGCTACAAATATCCGGGGAGCTGTTTTTT.

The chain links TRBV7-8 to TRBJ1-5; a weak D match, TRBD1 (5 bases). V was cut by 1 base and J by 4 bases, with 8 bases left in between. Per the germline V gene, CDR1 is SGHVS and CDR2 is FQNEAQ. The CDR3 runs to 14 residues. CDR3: CASSLEGPNQPQHF. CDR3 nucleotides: TGTGCCAGCAGCTTAGAGGGGCCAAATCAGCCCCAGCATTTT. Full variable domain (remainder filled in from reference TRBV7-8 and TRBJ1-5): GAGVSQSPRYKVAKRGQDVALRCDPISGHVSLFWYQQALGQGPEFLTYFQNEAQLDKSGLPSDRFFAERPEGSVSTLKIQRTQQEDSAVYLCASSLEGPNQPQHFGDGTRLSIL.

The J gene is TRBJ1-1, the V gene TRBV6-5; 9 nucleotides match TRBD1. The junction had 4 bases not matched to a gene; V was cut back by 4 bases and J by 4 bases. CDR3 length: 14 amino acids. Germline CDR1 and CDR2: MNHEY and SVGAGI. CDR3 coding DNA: TGTGCCAGCAGTTTCCGGGGACAGGGCACTGAAGCTTTCTTT. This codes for CASSFRGQGTEAFF.

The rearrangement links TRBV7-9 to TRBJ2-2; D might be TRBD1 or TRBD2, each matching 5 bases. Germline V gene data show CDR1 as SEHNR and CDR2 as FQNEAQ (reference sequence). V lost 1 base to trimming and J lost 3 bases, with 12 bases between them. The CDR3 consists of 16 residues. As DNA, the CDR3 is TGTGCCAGCAGCTTAGGAGGTGGGGGAGACACCGGGGAGCTGTTTTTT. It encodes CASSLGGGGDTGELFF.

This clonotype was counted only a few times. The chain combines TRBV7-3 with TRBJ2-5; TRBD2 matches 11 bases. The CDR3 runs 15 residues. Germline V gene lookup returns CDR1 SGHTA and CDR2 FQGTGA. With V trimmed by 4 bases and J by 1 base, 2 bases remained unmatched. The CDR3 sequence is CASSSTSGAQETQYF. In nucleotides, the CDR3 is TGTGCCAGCAGCTCGACTAGCGGGGCCCAAGAGACCCAGTACTTC.

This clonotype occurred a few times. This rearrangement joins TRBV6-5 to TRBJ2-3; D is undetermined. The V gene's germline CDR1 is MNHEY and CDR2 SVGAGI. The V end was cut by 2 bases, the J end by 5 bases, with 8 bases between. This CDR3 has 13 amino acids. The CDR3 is CASSYRLKDTQYF. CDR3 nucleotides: TGTGCCAGCAGTTACCGGTTGAAAGATACGCAGTATTTT.

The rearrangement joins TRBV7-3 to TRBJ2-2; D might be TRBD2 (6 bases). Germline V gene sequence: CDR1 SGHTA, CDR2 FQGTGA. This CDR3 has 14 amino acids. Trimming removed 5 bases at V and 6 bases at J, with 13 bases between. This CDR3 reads CASSTGLPSGELFF. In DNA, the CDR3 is TGTGCCAGCAGCACGGGACTCCCATCCGGGGAGCTGTTTTTT. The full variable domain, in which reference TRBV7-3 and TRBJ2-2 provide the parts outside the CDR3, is GAGVSQTPSNKVTEKGKYVELRCDPISGHTALYWYRQSLGQGPEFLIYFQGTGAADDSGLPNDRFFAVRPEGSVSTLKIQRTERGDSAVYLCASSTGLPSGELFFGEGSRLTVL.

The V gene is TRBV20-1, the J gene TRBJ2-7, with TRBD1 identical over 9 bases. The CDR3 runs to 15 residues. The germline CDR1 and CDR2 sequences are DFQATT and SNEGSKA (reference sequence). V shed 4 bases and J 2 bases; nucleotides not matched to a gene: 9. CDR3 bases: TGCAGTGCTACCCCCGGACAGGGGTTACCCTACGAGCAGTACTTC. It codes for CSATPGQGLPYEQYF.

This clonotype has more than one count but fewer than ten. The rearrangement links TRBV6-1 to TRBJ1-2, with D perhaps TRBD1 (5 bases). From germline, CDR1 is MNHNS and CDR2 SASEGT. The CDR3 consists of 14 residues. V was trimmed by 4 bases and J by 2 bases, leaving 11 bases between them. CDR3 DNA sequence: TGTGCCAGCAGTGGACTGGGACGGAACTATGGCTACACCTTC. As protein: CASSGLGRNYGYTF.